This paragraph reports one TCR beta chain. The sample comes from a study of blood T cell repertoires in COVID-19. Study in general: COVID-19 samples from acute and convalescent phases originated in the United States, Italy and Spain. PBMCs, B-cell-depleted T cells, or T cells provided the cDNA or gDNA that made up the material.

Germline V gives CDR1 SNHLY, CDR2 FYNNEI. V lost 8 bases, J lost 1 base, and 6 bases lay in between. This CDR3 has 12 amino acids. The authors' processing: Reference gene primer amplification gave estimated nucleated cell counts. The protocol was immunoSEQ multiplex PCR, while the TCRdb copy is restricted to in-frame clones and leaves out a portion. Clone size and the V and J calls come from that table; the DNA yielded D and trimming. The table has some 250,000 clones, about four fifths seen once. Sequences were obtained from peripheral blood. This TCR came from a woman under 30 with acute or convalescent COVID-19. V is TRBV2 and J is TRBJ1-5; no firm D call. DNA of the CDR3: TGTGCCAGCGGGGAGAGCAATCAGCCCCAGCATTTT. This codes for CASGESNQPQHF.